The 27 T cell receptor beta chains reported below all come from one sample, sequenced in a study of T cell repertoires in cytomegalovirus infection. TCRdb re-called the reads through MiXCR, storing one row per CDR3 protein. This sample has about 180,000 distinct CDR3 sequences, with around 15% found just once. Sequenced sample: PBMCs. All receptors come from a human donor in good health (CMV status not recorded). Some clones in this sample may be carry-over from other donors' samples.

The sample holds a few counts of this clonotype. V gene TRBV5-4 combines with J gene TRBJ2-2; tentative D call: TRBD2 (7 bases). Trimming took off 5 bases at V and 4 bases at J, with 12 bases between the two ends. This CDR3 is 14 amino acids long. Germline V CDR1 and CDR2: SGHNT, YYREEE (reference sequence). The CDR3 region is CASSNREGTGELFF. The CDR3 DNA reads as TGTGCCAGCAGTAACAGGGAGGGCACCGGGGAGCTGTTTTTT.

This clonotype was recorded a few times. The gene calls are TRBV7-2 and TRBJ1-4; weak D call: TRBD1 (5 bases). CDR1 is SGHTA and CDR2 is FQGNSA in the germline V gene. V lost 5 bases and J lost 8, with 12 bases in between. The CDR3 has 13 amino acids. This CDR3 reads CASSQRGEEKLFF. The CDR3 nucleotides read TGTGCCAGCAGCCAGAGGGGTGAGGAAAAACTGTTTTTT.

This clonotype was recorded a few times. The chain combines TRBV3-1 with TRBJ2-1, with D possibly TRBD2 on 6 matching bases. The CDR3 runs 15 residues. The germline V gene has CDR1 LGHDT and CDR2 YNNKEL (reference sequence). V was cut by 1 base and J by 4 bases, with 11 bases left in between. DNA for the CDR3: TGTGCCAGCAGCCAAGGGCGGGGATATTACAATGAGCAGTTCTTC. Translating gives CASSQGRGYYNEQFF.

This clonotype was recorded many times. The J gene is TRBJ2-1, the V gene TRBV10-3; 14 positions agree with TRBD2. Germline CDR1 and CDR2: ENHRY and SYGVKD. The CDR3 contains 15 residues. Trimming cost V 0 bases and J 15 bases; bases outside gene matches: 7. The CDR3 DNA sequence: TGTGCCATCAGTGAGTCTGGACTAGCGGGAGGAGTTCGGTTCTTC. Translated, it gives CAISESGLAGGVRFF.

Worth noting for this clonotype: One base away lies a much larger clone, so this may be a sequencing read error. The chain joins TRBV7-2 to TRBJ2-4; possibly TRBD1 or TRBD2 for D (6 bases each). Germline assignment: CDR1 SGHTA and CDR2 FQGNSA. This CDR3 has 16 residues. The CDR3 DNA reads TGTGCCAGCAGCTTAGTAATCGGGGGCGCGGGAAACTTTCAGTACTTC. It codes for CASSLVIGGAGNFQYF.

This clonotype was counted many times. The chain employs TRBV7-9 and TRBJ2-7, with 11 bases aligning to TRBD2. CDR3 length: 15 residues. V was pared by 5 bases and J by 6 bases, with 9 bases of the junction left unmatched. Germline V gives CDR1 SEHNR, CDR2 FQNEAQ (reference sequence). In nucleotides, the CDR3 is TGTGCCAGCAGCCATACTAGCGGGAGTGGTGGCGAGCAGTACTTC. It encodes CASSHTSGSGGEQYF.

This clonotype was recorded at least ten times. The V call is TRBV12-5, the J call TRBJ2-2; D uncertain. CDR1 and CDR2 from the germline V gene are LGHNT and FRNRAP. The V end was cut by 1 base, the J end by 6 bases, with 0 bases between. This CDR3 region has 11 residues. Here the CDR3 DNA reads TGTGCTAGTGGTTTGGCCGGGGAGCTGTTTTTT. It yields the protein CASGLAGELFF.

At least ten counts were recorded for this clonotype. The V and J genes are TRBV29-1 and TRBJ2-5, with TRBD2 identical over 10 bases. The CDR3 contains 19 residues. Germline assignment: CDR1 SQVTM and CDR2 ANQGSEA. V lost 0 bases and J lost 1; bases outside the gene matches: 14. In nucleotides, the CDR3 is TGCAGCGTTGAAGATCTTCCCACCACTAGCGGGGACCCCCAAGAGACCCAGTACTTC. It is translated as CSVEDLPTTSGDPQETQYF.

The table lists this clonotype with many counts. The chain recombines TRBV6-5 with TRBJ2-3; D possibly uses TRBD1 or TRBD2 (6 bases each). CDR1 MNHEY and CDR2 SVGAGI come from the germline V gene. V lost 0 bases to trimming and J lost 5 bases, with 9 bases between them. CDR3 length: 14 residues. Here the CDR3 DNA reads TGTGCCAGCAGTTACTCCGGGGGCAGAGATACGCAGTATTTT. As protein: CASSYSGGRDTQYF.

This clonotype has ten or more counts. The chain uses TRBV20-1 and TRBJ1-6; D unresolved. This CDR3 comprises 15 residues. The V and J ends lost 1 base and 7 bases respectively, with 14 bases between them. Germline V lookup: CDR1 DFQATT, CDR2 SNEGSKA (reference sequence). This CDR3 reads CSARAIEGRNSPLHF. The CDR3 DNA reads TGCAGTGCTAGAGCCATAGAGGGTCGGAATTCACCCCTCCACTTT.

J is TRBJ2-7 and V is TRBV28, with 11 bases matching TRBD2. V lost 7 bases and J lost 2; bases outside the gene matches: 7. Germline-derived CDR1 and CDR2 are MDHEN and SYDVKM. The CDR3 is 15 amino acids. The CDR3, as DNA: TGTGCCAGCATCCATGGGACTAGCGGAACCTACGAGCAGTACTTC. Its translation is CASIHGTSGTYEQYF.

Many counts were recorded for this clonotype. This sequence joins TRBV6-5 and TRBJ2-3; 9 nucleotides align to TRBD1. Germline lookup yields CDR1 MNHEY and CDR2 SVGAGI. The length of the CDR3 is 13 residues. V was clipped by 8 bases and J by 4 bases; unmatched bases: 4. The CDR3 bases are TGTGCCAGCTTTGACAGGGGGGCAGATACGCAGTATTTT. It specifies CASFDRGADTQYF.

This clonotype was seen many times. CDR3 sequence reads: CASSYVWGSANTEAFF. Here the CDR3 DNA reads TGTGCCAGCAGTTACGTATGGGGAAGCGCGAACACTGAAGCTTTCTTT. This chain joins TRBV6-2 or TRBV6-3 and TRBJ1-1; D is unclear. CDR1 and CDR2 from the germline V gene are MNHEY and SVGEGT. The CDR3 runs 16 residues. V was trimmed by 2 bases and J by 1 base, leaving 14 bases between them.

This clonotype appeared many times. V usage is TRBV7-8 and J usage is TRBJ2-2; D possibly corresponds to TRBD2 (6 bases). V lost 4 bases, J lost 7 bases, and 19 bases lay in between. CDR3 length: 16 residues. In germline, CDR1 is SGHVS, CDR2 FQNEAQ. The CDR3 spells CASSSLGGQVGGELFF. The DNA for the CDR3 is TGTGCCAGCAGCTCCCTCGGAGGGCAAGTGGGCGGGGAGCTGTTTTTT.

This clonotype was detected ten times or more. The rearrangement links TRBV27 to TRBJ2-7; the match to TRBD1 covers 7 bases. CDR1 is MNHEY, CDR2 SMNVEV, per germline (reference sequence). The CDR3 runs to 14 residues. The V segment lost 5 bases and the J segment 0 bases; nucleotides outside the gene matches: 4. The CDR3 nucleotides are TGTGCCAGCAGTCATGACAGGGTCTCCTACGAGCAGTACTTC. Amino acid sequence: CASSHDRVSYEQYF.

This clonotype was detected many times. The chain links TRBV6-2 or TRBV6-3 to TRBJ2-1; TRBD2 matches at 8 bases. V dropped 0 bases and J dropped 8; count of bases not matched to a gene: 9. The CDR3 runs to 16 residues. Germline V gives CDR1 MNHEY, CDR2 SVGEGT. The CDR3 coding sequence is TGTGCCAGCAGTTACTCGAGGGGTAGCGGGGTCGATGAGCAGTTCTTC. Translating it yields CASSYSRGSGVDEQFF.

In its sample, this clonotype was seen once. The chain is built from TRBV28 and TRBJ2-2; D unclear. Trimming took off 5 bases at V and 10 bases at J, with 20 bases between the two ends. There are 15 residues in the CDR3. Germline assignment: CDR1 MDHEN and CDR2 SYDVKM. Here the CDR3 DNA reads TGTGCCAGCAGTACCCTTGGGGAAAGAGCCGAGGAGCTGTTTTTT. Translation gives CASSTLGERAEELFF. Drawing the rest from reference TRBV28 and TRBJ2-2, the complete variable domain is DVKVTQSSRYLVKRTGEKVFLECVQDMDHENMFWYRQDPGLGLRLIYFSYDVKMKEKGDIPEGYSVSREKKERFSLILESASTNQTSMYLCASSTLGERAEELFFGEGSRLTVL.

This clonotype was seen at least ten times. The CDR3 DNA is TGTGCCAGCAGTGGACAGGGGGTTTTTACGGACATTCAGTACTTC. The encoded protein is CASSGQGVFTDIQYF. This chain joins TRBV2 and TRBJ2-4, with 9 bases identical to TRBD1. CDR3 size: 15 residues. Germline assignment: CDR1 SNHLY and CDR2 FYNNEI. The junction had 9 bases not matched to a gene; V was cut back by 4 bases and J by 8 bases.

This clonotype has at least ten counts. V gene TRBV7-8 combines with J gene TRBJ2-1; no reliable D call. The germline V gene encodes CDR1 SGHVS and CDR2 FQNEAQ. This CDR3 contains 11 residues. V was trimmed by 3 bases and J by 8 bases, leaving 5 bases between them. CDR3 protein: CASSFEDEQFF. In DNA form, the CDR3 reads TGTGCCAGCAGCTTTGAAGATGAGCAGTTCTTC. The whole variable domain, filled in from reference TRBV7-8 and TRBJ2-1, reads GAGVSQSPRYKVAKRGQDVALRCDPISGHVSLFWYQQALGQGPEFLTYFQNEAQLDKSGLPSDRFFAERPEGSVSTLKIQRTQQEDSAVYLCASSFEDEQFFGPGTRLTVL.

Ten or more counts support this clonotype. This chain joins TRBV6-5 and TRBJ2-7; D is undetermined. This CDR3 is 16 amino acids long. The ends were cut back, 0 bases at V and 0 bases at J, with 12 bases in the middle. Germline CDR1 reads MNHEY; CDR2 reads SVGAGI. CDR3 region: CASSYSGSAGSYEQYF. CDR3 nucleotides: TGTGCCAGCAGTTACTCAGGGTCAGCCGGCTCCTACGAGCAGTACTTC.

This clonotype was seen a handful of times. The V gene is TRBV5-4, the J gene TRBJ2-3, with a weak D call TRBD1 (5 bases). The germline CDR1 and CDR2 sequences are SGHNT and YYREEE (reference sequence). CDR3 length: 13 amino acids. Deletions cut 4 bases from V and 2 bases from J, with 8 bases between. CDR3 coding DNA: TGTGCCAGCAGCACAGGCCCCACAGATACGCAGTATTTT. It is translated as CASSTGPTDTQYF.

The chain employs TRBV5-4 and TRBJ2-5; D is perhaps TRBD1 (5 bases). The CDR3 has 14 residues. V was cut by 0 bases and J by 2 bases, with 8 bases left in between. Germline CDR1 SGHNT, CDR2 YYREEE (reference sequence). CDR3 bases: TGTGCCAGCAGCTTGGTAAGGGGTCAAGAGACCCAGTACTTC. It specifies CASSLVRGQETQYF.

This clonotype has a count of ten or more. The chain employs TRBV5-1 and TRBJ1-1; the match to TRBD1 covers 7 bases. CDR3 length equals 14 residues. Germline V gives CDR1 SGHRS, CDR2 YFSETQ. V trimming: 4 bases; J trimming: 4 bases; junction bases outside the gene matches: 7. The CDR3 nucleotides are TGCGCCAGCAGCGACACAGGGGCGAGCACTGAAGCTTTCTTT. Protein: CASSDTGASTEAFF.

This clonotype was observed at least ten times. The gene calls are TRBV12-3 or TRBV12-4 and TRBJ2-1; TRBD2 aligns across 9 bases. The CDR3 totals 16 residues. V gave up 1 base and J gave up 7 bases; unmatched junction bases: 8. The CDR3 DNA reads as TGTGCCAGCAGTTTAGGTGGCGGGAGGGCCGGGAATGAGCAGTTCTTC. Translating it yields CASSLGGGRAGNEQFF.

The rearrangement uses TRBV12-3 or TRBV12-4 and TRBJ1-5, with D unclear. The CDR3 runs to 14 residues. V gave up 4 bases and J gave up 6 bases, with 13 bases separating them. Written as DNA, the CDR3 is TGTGCCAGCAGTTCCCACCCGGAAGGTCAGCCCCAGCATTTT. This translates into CASSSHPEGQPQHF.

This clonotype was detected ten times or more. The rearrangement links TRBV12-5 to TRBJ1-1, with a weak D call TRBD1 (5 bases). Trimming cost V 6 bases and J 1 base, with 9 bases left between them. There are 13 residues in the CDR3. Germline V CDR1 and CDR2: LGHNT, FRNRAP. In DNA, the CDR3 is TGTGCTAGTGGGGAACAGGCGAACACTGAAGCTTTCTTT. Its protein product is CASGEQANTEAFF.

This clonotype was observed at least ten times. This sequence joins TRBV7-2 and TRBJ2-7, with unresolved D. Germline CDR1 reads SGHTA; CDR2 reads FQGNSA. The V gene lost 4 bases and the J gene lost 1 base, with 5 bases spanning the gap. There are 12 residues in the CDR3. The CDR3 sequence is CASSSNSYEQYF. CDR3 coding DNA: TGTGCCAGCAGCTCCAATTCCTACGAGCAGTACTTC.